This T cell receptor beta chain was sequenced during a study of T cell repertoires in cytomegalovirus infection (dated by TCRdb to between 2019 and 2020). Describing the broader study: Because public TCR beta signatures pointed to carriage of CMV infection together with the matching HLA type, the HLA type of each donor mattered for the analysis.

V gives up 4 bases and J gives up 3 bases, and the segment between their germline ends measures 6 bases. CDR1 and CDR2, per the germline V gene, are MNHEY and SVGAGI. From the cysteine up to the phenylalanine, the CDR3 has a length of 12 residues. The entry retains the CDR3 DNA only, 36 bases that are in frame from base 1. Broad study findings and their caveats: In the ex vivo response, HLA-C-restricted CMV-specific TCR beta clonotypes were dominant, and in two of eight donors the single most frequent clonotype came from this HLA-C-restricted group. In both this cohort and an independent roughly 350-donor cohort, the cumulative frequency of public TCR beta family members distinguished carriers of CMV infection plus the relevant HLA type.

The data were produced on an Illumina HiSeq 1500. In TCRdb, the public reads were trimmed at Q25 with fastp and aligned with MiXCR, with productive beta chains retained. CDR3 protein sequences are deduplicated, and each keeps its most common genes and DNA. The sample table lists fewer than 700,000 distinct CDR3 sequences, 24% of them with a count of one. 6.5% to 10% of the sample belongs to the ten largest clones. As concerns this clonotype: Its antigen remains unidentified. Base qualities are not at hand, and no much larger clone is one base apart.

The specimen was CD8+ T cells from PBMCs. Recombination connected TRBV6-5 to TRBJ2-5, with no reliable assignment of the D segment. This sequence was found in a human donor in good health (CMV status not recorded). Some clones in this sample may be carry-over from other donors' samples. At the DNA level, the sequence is TGTGCCAGCAGTTCGCTGGAAGAGACCCAGTACTTC. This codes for CASSSLEETQYF.